The 22 T cell receptor beta chains below were found in one sample sequenced in a study. One entry per CDR3 protein results from TCRdb running MiXCR on the RT-PCR reads. The sample lists fewer than 800,000 distinct CDR3 sequences, 11% to 15% occurring once. Material: memory CD4+ T cells from blood. The receptor set was obtained from a female donor in good health, serving as a healthy control.

This clonotype was found a few times. The chain joins TRBV28 to TRBJ2-3, with D hard to call. V shed 2 bases and J shed 8 bases, with 8 bases lying between them. Germline CDR1 and CDR2: MDHEN and SYDVKM. The CDR3 has 12 residues. CDR3 residues: CASSLGLGTQYF. The CDR3 DNA reads as TGTGCCAGCAGTTTAGGGCTGGGTACGCAGTATTTT.

The table lists this clonotype with many counts. The rearrangement joins TRBV7-2 to TRBJ2-1; D unresolved. The CDR3 loop spans 14 amino acids. Germline V gene data show CDR1 as SGHTA and CDR2 as FQGNSA. Between the trimmed V and J ends, which lost 3 bases and 5 bases, there was a span of 11 bases. The CDR3 is CASSFAGLHNEQFF. The CDR3 nucleotides are TGTGCCAGCAGCTTCGCTGGGCTCCACAATGAGCAGTTCTTC.

This clonotype was seen a few times. The chain employs TRBV5-6 and TRBJ2-1, with D uncertain. CDR3 length equals 11 residues. The V end was cut by 1 base, the J end by 8 bases, with 4 bases between. Germline CDR1 is SGHDT and CDR2 is YYEEEE. The CDR3 protein is CASSLMYEQFF. The DNA for the CDR3 is TGTGCCAGCAGCTTGATGTATGAGCAGTTCTTC.

Only a few counts were recorded for this clonotype. The rearrangement links TRBV5-5 to TRBJ2-5; possible D gene TRBD1, 6 bases. Trimming removed 4 bases at V and 3 bases at J, with 13 bases between. Germline V gene data show CDR1 as SGHKS and CDR2 as YYEKEE (reference sequence). The CDR3 is 14 amino acids. CDR3 protein: CASSGRGIKETQYF. The CDR3 DNA reads TGTGCCAGCAGCGGAAGGGGGATCAAAGAGACCCAGTACTTC.

This clonotype was recorded a few times. This chain uses TRBV25-1 with TRBJ2-7, with 8 bases that match TRBD1. Looked up from germline, CDR1 is MGHDK and CDR2 is SYGVNS. CDR3 length equals 14 residues. Unmatched junction bases numbered 6, after V lost 5 bases and J lost 3 bases. The CDR3 DNA sequence: TGTGCCAGCAGTCTTTCGGGACAGGTCTACGAGCAGTACTTC. It encodes CASSLSGQVYEQYF.

This clonotype was found many times. V is TRBV20-1 and J is TRBJ1-1; D unresolved. Germline V gene sequence: CDR1 DFQATT, CDR2 SNEGSKA (reference sequence). V lost 3 bases and J 1 base, leaving 15 bases between the germline ends. The CDR3 is 15 amino acids. Here the CDR3 DNA reads TGCAGTGCTAGTGTGTACCGCTGGGGGAACACTGAAGCTTTCTTT. Translated: CSASVYRWGNTEAFF.

The CDR3 protein is CASSFWGTEEKLFF. CDR3 nucleotide sequence: TGTGCCAGCAGTTTTTGGGGCACAGAGGAAAAACTGTTTTTT. The chain is built from TRBV12-3 or TRBV12-4 and TRBJ1-4; D might be TRBD1 (5 bases). V lost 3 bases, J lost 8 bases, and 13 bases lay in between. The CDR3 totals 14 residues.

The DNA for the CDR3 is TGTGCCATCAGTGAGATCTGGCTAGCGGGAGGGCTTCGATCCCGCACAGATACGCAGTATTTT. This codes for CAISEIWLAGGLRSRTDTQYF. This sequence joins TRBV10-3 and TRBJ2-3; 12 bases map to TRBD2. CDR3 length: 21 amino acids. J was trimmed by 1 base and V by 2 bases; bases with no gene match: 16. Germline-derived CDR1 and CDR2 are ENHRY and SYGVKD.

This clonotype was counted only a few times. V usage is TRBV7-2 and J usage is TRBJ2-1; no reliable D call. This CDR3 is 16 amino acids long. V was clipped by 5 bases and J by 2 bases, with 16 bases between them. Germline CDR1 SGHTA, CDR2 FQGNSA. The DNA for the CDR3 is TGTGCCAGCAGCCTCGAGCCCAGGCCACCCTACAATGAGCAGTTCTTC. This codes for CASSLEPRPPYNEQFF.

This clonotype was recorded at least ten times. V and J are TRBV28 and TRBJ2-1; no firm D call. The CDR3 has 11 amino acids. Germline CDR1 MDHEN, CDR2 SYDVKM. Trimming cost V 7 bases and J 8 bases, with 9 bases left between them. CDR3 in amino acids: CASISVDEQFF. CDR3 nucleotide sequence: TGTGCCAGCATTTCAGTGGATGAGCAGTTCTTC.

This chain links TRBV29-1 with TRBJ2-1; tentatively, D is TRBD1 (6 bases). CDR1 is SQVTM and CDR2 is ANQGSEA in the germline V gene. The CDR3 is made up of 14 amino acids. V was pared by 0 bases and J by 11 bases, with 17 bases between. CDR3 nucleotide sequence: TGCAGCGTTGAAGATCCACAGGGAAGGGTTCAGCAGTTCTTC. This gives the protein CSVEDPQGRVQQFF.

This chain joins TRBV3-1 and TRBJ1-3, with unresolved D. Germline loops: CDR1 LGHDT, CDR2 YNNKEL (reference sequence). The CDR3 has 14 amino acids. V was shortened by 1 base and J by 4 bases, with 8 bases between the two germline ends. The chain's CDR3 is CASSQGSGGNTIYF. As DNA, the CDR3 is TGTGCCAGCAGCCAAGGTAGTGGAGGAAACACCATATATTTT.

Written as DNA, the CDR3 is TGTGCCAGCAGTCTAAGGGAGGGGCGGCCACAAGAGACCCAGTACTTC. It specifies CASSLREGRPQETQYF. This chain connects TRBV27 to TRBJ2-5; 7 positions match TRBD2. V lost 5 bases, J lost 2 bases, and 11 bases stayed unmatched. The CDR3 consists of 16 residues. Germline values: CDR1 MNHEY, CDR2 SMNVEV (reference sequence).

The V and J genes are TRBV20-1 and TRBJ2-2; D unclear. The CDR3 covers 12 residues. Per the germline V gene, CDR1 is DFQATT and CDR2 is SNEGSKA (reference sequence). Trimming took off 3 bases at V and 4 bases at J, with 6 bases between the two ends. The CDR3 loop reads CSARFPTGELFF. The CDR3 DNA reads TGCAGTGCTAGGTTCCCCACCGGGGAGCTGTTTTTT.

The J gene is TRBJ2-5, the V gene TRBV24-1; D remains ambiguous. The germline CDR1 and CDR2 sequences are KGHDR and SFDVKD. The CDR3 is 14 residues long. V lost 4 bases, J lost 1 base, and 9 bases lay in between. The CDR3 region is CATSDVGSQETQYF. The CDR3 DNA reads as TGTGCCACCAGTGACGTGGGCTCCCAAGAGACCCAGTACTTC.

This chain connects TRBV20-1 to TRBJ2-7, with TRBD2 identical over 10 bases. CDR1 DFQATT and CDR2 SNEGSKA come from the germline V gene (reference sequence). The CDR3 spans 15 residues. V trimming: 2 bases; J trimming: 6 bases; junction bases outside the gene matches: 10. Here the CDR3 reads CSARLAGVILSEQYF. In nucleotides, the CDR3 is TGCAGTGCTAGACTAGCGGGAGTGATTTTATCCGAGCAGTACTTC.

The table lists this clonotype with a few counts. The V and J genes are TRBV20-1 and TRBJ2-7, with D perhaps TRBD1 (6 bases). The CDR3 has 15 residues. The germline V gene encodes CDR1 DFQATT and CDR2 SNEGSKA (reference sequence). V was pared by 5 bases and J by 1 base, with 18 bases between. This chain's CDR3 is CSAGPRDKGSYEQYF. CDR3 DNA sequence: TGCAGTGCTGGACCCCGGGACAAGGGGTCCTACGAGCAGTACTTC.

The V gene is TRBV7-3, the J gene TRBJ2-1; no clear D gene. Trimming cost V 1 base and J 5 bases, with 12 bases left between them. The V gene's germline CDR1 is SGHTA and CDR2 FQGTGA. The CDR3 covers 15 residues. CDR3 loop: CASSLRAEFDNEQFF. CDR3 coding DNA: TGTGCCAGCAGCTTAAGGGCGGAATTCGACAATGAGCAGTTCTTC.

In this sample, this clonotype turned up many times. J is TRBJ2-3 and V is TRBV5-1; TRBD1 aligns across 7 bases. After removal of 4 bases from V and 4 bases from J, the junction contained 12 bases not matched to a gene. CDR3 length: 16 residues. The V gene's germline CDR1 is SGHRS and CDR2 YFSETQ. The CDR3, as DNA: TGCGCCAGCAGCCACGCAGGGGGTCTCCGCCCAGATACGCAGTATTTT. As protein: CASSHAGGLRPDTQYF.

CDR3: CASSVVSGSGEQFF. The CDR3, as DNA: TGTGCCAGCAGCGTAGTGTCGGGGTCGGGTGAGCAGTTCTTC. This chain uses TRBV9 with TRBJ2-1, with a tentative D call TRBD2 (5 bases). Germline CDR1 SGDLS, CDR2 YYNGEE. Trimming stripped 0 bases from V and 9 bases from J, with 13 bases between. This CDR3 is 14 amino acids long.

V is TRBV5-6 and J is TRBJ2-1; 9 bases are shared with TRBD2. V dropped 4 bases and J dropped 15; count of bases not matched to a gene: 20. The CDR3 is made up of 16 amino acids. Per the germline V gene, CDR1 is SGHDT and CDR2 is YYEEEE. The CDR3 DNA follows: TGTGCCAGCAGCCCCCAGGGGCTAGCGGGACTAACACGAGCGTTCTTC. This sequence encodes CASSPQGLAGLTRAFF.

This clonotype was counted many times. The chain links TRBV7-2 to TRBJ2-3; 7 bases align to TRBD1. The CDR3 consists of 13 residues. After removal of 3 bases from V and 4 bases from J, the junction contained 1 base not matched to a gene. Germline V gives CDR1 SGHTA, CDR2 FQGNSA. The CDR3 here is CASSFTGADTQYF. CDR3 bases: TGTGCCAGCAGCTTCACAGGGGCAGATACGCAGTATTTT.